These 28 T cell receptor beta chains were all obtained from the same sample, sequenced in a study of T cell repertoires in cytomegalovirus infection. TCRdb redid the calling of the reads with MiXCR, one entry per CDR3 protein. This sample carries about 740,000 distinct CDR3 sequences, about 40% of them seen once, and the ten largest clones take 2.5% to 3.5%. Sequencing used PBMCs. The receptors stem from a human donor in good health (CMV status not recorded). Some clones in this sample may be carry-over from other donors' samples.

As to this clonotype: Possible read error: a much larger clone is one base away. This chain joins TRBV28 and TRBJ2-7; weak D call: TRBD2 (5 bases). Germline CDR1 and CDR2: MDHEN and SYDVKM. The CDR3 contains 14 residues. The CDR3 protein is CASSWRLGYDEHYF. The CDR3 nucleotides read TGTGCCAGCAGCTGGAGGCTGGGGTACGACGAGCATTACTTC.

As DNA, the CDR3 is TGCAGTGCTGCGGGACAGGGAAAGATGAACTATGGCTACACCTTC. This encodes CSAAGQGKMNYGYTF. This rearrangement joins TRBV20-1 to TRBJ1-2; 9 bases match TRBD1. Per germline, CDR1 DFQATT and CDR2 SNEGSKA (reference sequence). The CDR3 spans 15 residues. Trimming took 5 bases from V and 2 from J; bases not matched to a gene: 9.

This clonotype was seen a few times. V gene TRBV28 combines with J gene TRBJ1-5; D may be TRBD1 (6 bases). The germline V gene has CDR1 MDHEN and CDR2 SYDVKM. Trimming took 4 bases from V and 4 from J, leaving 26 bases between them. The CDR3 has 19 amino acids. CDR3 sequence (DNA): TGTGCCAGCAGTTCCCCCCAGGACAGCCTTCGCCTCTATAATCAGCCCCAGCATTTT. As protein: CASSSPQDSLRLYNQPQHF.

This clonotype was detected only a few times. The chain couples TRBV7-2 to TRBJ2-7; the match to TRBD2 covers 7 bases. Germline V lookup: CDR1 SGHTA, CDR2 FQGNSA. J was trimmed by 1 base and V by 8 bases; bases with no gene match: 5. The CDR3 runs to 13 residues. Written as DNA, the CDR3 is TGTGCCAGCGCGGCTAGCGGTTCCTACGAGCAGTACTTC. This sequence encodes CASAASGSYEQYF.

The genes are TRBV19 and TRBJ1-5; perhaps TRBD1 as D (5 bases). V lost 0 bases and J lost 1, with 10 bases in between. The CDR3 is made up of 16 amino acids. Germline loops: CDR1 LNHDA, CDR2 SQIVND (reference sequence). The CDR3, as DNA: TGTGCCAGTAGTATAGAAGGGGAAAGGAGCAATCAGCCCCAGCATTTT. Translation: CASSIEGERSNQPQHF. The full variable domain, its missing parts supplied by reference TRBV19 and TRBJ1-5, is DGGITQSPKYLFRKEGQNVTLSCEQNLNHDAMYWYRQDPGQGLRLIYYSQIVNDFQKGDIAEGYSVSREKKESFPLTVTSAQKNPTAFYLCASSIEGERSNQPQHFGDGTRLSIL.

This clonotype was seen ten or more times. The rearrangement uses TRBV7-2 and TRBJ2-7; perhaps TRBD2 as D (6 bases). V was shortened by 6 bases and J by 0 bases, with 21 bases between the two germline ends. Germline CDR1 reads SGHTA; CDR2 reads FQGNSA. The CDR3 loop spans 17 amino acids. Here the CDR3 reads CASSRGTATTHSYEQYF. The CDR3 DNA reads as TGTGCCAGCAGTCGGGGGACGGCCACAACCCACTCCTACGAGCAGTACTTC. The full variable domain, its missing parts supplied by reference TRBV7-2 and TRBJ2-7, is GAGVSQSPSNKVTEKGKDVELRCDPISGHTALYWYRQSLGQGLEFLIYFQGNSAPDKSGLPSDRFSAERTGGSVSTLTIQRTQQEDSAVYLCASSRGTATTHSYEQYFGPGTRLTVT.

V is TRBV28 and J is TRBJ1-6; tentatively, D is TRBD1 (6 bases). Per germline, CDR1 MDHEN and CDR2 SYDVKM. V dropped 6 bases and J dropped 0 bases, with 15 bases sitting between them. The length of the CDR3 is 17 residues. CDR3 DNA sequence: TGTGCCAGCAGCCTACCGACAGGACTCTCCTATAATTCACCCCTCCACTTT. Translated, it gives CASSLPTGLSYNSPLHF.

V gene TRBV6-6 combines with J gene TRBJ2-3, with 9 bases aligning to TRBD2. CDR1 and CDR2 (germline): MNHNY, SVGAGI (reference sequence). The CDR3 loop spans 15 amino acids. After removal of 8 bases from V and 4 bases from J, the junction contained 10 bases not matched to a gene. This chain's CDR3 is CASRVGRGGADTQYF. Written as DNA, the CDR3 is TGTGCCAGCCGAGTGGGGCGGGGGGGCGCAGATACGCAGTATTTT.

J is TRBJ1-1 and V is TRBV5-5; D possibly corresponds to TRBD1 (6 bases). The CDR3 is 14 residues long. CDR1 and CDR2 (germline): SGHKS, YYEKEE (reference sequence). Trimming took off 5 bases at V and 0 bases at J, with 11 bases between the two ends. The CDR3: CASRTGPMNTEAFF. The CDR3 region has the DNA TGTGCCAGCAGGACAGGTCCAATGAACACTGAAGCTTTCTTT.

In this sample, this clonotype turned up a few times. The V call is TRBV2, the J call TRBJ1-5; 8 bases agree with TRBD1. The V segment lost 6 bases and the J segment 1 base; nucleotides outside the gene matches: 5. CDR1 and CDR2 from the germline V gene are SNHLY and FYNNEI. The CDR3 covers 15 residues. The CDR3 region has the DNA TGTGCCAGCAGCCTCAGGGACAGGAGCAATCAGCCCCAGCATTTT. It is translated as CASSLRDRSNQPQHF.

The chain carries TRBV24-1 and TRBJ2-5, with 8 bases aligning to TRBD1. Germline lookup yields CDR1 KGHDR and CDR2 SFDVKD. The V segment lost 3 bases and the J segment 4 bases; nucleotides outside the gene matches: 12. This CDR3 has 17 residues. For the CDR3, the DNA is TGTGCCACCAGTGATCCGGCCAGGACAGGGCAGCGAGAGACCCAGTACTTC. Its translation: CATSDPARTGQRETQYF.

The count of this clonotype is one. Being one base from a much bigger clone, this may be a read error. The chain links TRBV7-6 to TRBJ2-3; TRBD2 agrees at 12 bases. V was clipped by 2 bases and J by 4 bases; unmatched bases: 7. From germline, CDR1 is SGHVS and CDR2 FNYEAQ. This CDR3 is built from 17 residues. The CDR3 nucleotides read TGTGCCAGCAGCTTACAAGGACTAGCGGGAATCGCAGATACGCAGTATTTT. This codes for CASSLQGLAGIADTQYF. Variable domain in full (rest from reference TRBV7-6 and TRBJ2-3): GAGVSQSPRYKVTKRGQDVALRCDPISGHVSLYWYRQALGQGPEFLTYFNYEAQQDKSGLPNDRFSAERPEGSISTLTIQRTEQRDSAMYRCASSLQGLAGIADTQYFGPGTRLTVL.

The CDR3 sequence: CASRTQGARTDTQYF. The CDR3 DNA sequence: TGTGCCAGCCGGACACAGGGGGCCCGGACAGATACGCAGTATTTT. The chain is built from TRBV5-6 and TRBJ2-3; TRBD1 matches 9 bases. Germline lookup yields CDR1 SGHDT and CDR2 YYEEEE. The junction had 9 bases not matched to a gene; V was cut back by 7 bases and J by 3 bases. This CDR3 is 15 amino acids long.

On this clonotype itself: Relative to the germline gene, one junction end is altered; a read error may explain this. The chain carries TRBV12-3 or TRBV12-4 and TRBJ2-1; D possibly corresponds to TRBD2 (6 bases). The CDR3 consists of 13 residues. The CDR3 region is CARISRGNNEKFF. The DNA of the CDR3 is TGTGCCAGAATTTCTCGGGGGAACAATGAGAAGTTCTTC.

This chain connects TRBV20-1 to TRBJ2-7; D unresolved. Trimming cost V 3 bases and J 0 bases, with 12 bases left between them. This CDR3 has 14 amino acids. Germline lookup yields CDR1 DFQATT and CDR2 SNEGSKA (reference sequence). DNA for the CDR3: TGCAGTGCTAGTGTTGGAATGCGCTCCTACGAGCAGTACTTC. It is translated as CSASVGMRSYEQYF.

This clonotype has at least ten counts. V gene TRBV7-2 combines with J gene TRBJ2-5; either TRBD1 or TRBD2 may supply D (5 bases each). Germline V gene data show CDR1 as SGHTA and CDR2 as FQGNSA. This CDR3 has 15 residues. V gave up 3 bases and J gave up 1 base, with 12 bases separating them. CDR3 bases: TGTGCCAGCAGCTTCACCGGGACGGTCCAAGAGACCCAGTACTTC. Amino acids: CASSFTGTVQETQYF.

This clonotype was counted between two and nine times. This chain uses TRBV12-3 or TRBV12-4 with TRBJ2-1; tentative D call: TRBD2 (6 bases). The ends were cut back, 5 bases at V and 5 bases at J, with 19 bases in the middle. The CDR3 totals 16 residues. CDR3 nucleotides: TGTGCCAGCAGTCCGCGGGGACTCCCAGCCCACAATGAGCAGTTCTTC. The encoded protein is CASSPRGLPAHNEQFF.

CDR3 loop: CASKEGTETQYF. DNA of the CDR3: TGTGCCAGCAAAGAGGGGACGGAGACCCAGTACTTC. This chain joins TRBV28 and TRBJ2-5; D is perhaps TRBD1 or TRBD2 (5 bases each). This CDR3 has 12 residues. Trimming shortened V by 7 bases and J by 5 bases, and 11 bases separated the two germline ends. The germline CDR1 and CDR2 sequences are MDHEN and SYDVKM.

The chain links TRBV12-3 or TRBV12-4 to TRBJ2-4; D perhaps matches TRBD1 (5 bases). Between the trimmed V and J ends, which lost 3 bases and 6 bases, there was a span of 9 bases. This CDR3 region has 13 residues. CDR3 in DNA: TGTGCCAGCAGTTTTAAAGGGGTAAACATTCAGTACTTC. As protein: CASSFKGVNIQYF.

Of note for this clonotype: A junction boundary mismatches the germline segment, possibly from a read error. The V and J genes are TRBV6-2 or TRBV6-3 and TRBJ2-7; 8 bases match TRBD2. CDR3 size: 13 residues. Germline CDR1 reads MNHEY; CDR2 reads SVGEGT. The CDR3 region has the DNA TGTGCCAGCAGTGAAGAGGGGACTAGAGGGAAGGACTTC. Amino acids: CASSEEGTRGKDF.

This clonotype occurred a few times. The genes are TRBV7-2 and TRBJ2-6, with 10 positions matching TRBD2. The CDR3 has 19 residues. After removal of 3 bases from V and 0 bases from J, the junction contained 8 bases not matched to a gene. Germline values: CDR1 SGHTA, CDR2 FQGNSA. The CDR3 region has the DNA TGTGCCAGCAGCTTGACTAGCGGGTTTCCGAGCTCTGGGGCCAACGTCCTGACTTTC. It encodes CASSLTSGFPSSGANVLTF.

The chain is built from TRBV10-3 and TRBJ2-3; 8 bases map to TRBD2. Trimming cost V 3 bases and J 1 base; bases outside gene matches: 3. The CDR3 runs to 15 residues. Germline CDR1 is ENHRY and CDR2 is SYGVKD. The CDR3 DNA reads TGTGCCATCAGTGATCCAGCGGGGGGCACAGATACGCAGTATTTT. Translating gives CAISDPAGGTDTQYF.

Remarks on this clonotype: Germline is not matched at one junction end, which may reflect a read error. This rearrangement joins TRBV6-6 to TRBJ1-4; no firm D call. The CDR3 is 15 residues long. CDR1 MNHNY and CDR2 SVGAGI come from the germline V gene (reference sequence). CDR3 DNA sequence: TGTGCCAGCATTTACAGCGGGGTCCCCGATGAAAAACTGTTTTTT. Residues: CASIYSGVPDEKLFF.

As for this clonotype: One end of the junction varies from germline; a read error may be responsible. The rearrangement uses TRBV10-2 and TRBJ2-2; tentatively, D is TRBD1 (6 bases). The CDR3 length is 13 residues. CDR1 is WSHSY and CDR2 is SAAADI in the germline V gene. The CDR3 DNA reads TGCGCCACGATCGGCAGGGGTACCGGGGAGTTGTTTTTT. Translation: CATIGRGTGELFF.

The CDR3 loop is CASSGGQSGPYYEQYF. The CDR3 DNA reads TGTGCCAGCAGTGGAGGACAGAGTGGCCCCTACTACGAGCAGTACTTC. The V gene is TRBV6-1, the J gene TRBJ2-7; possibly TRBD1 for D (6 bases). Germline V gene sequence: CDR1 MNHNS, CDR2 SASEGT. V lost 4 bases and J 3 bases, leaving 19 bases between the germline ends. The CDR3 loop spans 16 amino acids.

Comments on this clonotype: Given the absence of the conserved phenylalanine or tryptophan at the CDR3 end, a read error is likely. CDR3 protein: CARSRDRGIEAFC. DNA of the CDR3: TGCGCCAGAAGCCGGGACAGGGGAATTGAAGCTTTCTGT. This chain links TRBV4-1 with TRBJ1-1; 10 positions agree with TRBD1. This CDR3 region has 13 residues. CDR1 and CDR2 (germline): MGHRA, YSYEKL.

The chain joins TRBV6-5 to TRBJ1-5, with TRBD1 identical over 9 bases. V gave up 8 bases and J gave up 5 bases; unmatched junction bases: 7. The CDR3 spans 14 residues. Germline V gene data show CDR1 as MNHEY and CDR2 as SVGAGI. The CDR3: CASGSGQGYQPQHF. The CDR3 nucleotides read TGTGCCAGCGGATCGGGACAGGGCTATCAGCCCCAGCATTTT.

CDR3 amino acids: CSARTGGSYPNYGYTF. The CDR3 nucleotides are TGTTCCGCGCGTACAGGGGGCAGTTACCCTAACTATGGCTACACCTTC. The chain carries TRBV6-8 and TRBJ1-2; 9 bases match TRBD1. The CDR3 spans 16 residues. Germline CDR1 is MNHGY and CDR2 is SAAAGT.